The 5 T cell receptor beta chains listed next were all sequenced from one sample in a study of blood T cell repertoires in COVID-19. The protocol was immunoSEQ multiplex PCR, while the TCRdb copy is restricted to in-frame clones and leaves out a portion. This sample has over 55,000 clones, with around 83% found just once. The material sequenced was peripheral blood. The receptors were gathered from a man aged 50 or older with COVID-19, enrolled during active disease.

A single count supports this clone. V is TRBV28 and J is TRBJ1-2; maybe TRBD1 (6 bases). The CDR3 spans 16 residues. The V gene lost 8 bases and the J gene lost 3 bases, with 22 bases spanning the gap. Germline V gene sequence: CDR1 MDHEN, CDR2 SYDVKM. Here the CDR3 reads CASGVPPGQKDYGYTF. CDR3 coding DNA: TGTGCCAGCGGGGTGCCCCCGGGACAAAAAGACTATGGCTACACCTTC.

The rearrangement uses TRBV30 and TRBJ2-3; 12 positions match TRBD2. This CDR3 is built from 16 residues. V lost 5 bases to trimming and J lost 4 bases; unmatched junction nucleotides: 10. Per the germline V gene, CDR1 is GTSNPN and CDR2 is SVGIG (reference sequence). As DNA, the CDR3 is TGTGCCTGGTCGAAGGGACTAGCGGGTTCGGCAGATACGCAGTATTTT. Residues: CAWSKGLAGSADTQYF.

This clone was observed a single time. This chain joins TRBV4-1 and TRBJ2-1; 7 bases fit TRBD1. Looked up from germline, CDR1 is MGHRA and CDR2 is YSYEKL. This CDR3 has 15 amino acids. Losses at the gene ends were 2 bases for V and 7 bases for J; bases not matched to a gene: 8. The CDR3 is CASSQWGRGINEQFF. The CDR3 DNA sequence: TGCGCCAGCAGCCAATGGGGCAGGGGGATTAATGAGCAGTTCTTC.

The gene calls are TRBV24-1 and TRBJ2-7; possible D gene TRBD2, 5 bases. V shed 0 bases and J shed 8 bases, with 7 bases lying between them. The germline CDR1 and CDR2 sequences are KGHDR and SFDVKD. This CDR3 region has 12 residues. CDR3 in amino acids: CATSDLSGKQYF. In DNA, the CDR3 is TGTGCCACCAGTGATTTGAGCGGAAAGCAGTACTTC.

The V gene is TRBV4-3, the J gene TRBJ2-7; maybe TRBD2 (6 bases). The CDR3 extends over 15 amino acids. The V gene's germline CDR1 is LGHNA and CDR2 YSLEER. Trimming shortened V by 0 bases and J by 3 bases, and 12 bases separated the two germline ends. The CDR3 bases are TGCGCCAGCAGCCAAGATTATGGGGGGAACTACGAGCAGTACTTC. Translating it yields CASSQDYGGNYEQYF.